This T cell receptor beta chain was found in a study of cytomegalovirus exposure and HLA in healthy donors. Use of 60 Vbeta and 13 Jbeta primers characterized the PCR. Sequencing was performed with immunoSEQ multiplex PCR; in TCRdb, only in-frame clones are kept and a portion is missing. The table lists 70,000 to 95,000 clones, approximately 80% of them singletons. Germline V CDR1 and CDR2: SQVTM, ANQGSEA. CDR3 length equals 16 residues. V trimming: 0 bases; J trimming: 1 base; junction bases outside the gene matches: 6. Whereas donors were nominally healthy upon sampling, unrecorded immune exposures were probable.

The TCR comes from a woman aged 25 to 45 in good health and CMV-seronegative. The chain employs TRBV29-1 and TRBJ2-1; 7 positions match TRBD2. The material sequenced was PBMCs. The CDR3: CSVEDGGGNSYNEQFF. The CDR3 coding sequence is TGCAGCGTTGAAGATGGGGGAGGGAATTCCTACAATGAGCAGTTCTTC.